Listed here are 15 T cell receptor beta chains from one sample, sequenced in a study of blood T cell repertoires in COVID-19. Produced via immunoSEQ multiplex PCR; TCRdb's table is partial and in-frame only. The repertoire holds approximately 150,000 clones, around 89% seen once, with under 3% in the top ten. Sequenced: peripheral blood. Receptors originate from a human donor with COVID-19, enrolled during active disease. The donor label of this sample is uncertain.

V and J are TRBV6-1 and TRBJ1-5; no clear D. The germline V gene encodes CDR1 MNHNS and CDR2 SASEGT. V lost 2 bases and J lost 7, with 18 bases in between. The CDR3 has 16 residues. The CDR3 DNA reads TGTGCCAGCAGTGAAACCTTGGGGAGGGTAATCCAGCCCCAGCATTTT. This translates into CASSETLGRVIQPQHF.

The V call is TRBV5-1, the J call TRBJ2-7; TRBD1 might be the D (7 bases). The CDR3 is 14 residues long. The germline CDR1 and CDR2 sequences are SGHRS and YFSETQ. Between the trimmed V and J ends, which lost 0 bases and 2 bases, there was a span of 9 bases. This CDR3 reads CASSLGRGPYEQYF. DNA for the CDR3: TGCGCCAGCAGCTTGGGGAGGGGGCCCTACGAGCAGTACTTC.

This chain uses TRBV11-2 with TRBJ1-1; no clear D gene. Germline V gene lookup returns CDR1 SGHAT and CDR2 FQNNGV. Deletions cut 5 bases from V and 4 bases from J, with 14 bases between. The CDR3 is 14 amino acids. The CDR3 spells CASSPPMAGTEAFF. The CDR3 nucleotides read TGTGCCAGCAGCCCGCCAATGGCGGGCACTGAAGCTTTCTTT.

The gene calls are TRBV6-1 and TRBJ1-5; 7 nucleotides line up with TRBD1. The CDR3 length is 16 residues. V shed 3 bases, J shed 2 bases, and the junction held 7 bases outside the gene matches. Germline V gene sequence: CDR1 MNHNS, CDR2 SASEGT. The CDR3 region is CASSEVEGAGNQPQHF. The CDR3 DNA follows: TGTGCCAGCAGTGAGGTTGAGGGGGCTGGCAATCAGCCCCAGCATTTT.

This sequence joins TRBV5-1 and TRBJ1-1; TRBD1 might be the D (5 bases). CDR3 length: 15 amino acids. From germline, CDR1 is SGHRS and CDR2 YFSETQ. V lost 5 bases to trimming and J lost 4 bases, with 18 bases between them. The CDR3, as DNA: TGCGCCAGCAGTTCCGGGGCCATGGGGGGCACTGAAGCTTTCTTT. It specifies CASSSGAMGGTEAFF.

The chain is built from TRBV25-1 and TRBJ1-4, with D unclear. This CDR3 has 16 residues. The V end was cut by 5 bases, the J end by 0 bases, with 13 bases between. Per germline, CDR1 MGHDK and CDR2 SYGVNS. CDR3 protein: CASSSGEAPTNEKLFF. Here the CDR3 DNA reads TGTGCCAGCAGTTCCGGGGAGGCACCAACTAATGAAAAACTGTTTTTT.

The V gene is TRBV3-1 (or the pseudogene TRBV3-2), the J gene TRBJ1-2; the D is unclear. CDR3 size: 14 residues. CDR1 is LGHDT and CDR2 is YNNKEL in the germline V gene (reference sequence). Trimming cost V 0 bases and J 7 bases, with 12 bases left between them. DNA of the CDR3: TGTGCCAGCAGCCAAGATAGACTTGGTGGTGGCTACACCTTC. This translates into CASSQDRLGGGYTF.

The chain employs TRBV5-6 and TRBJ2-7; TRBD2 matches at 7 bases. There are 16 residues in the CDR3. Germline lookup yields CDR1 SGHDT and CDR2 YYEEEE. J lost 1 base, V lost 1 base, and 8 bases had no gene match. As DNA, the CDR3 is TGTGCCAGCAGCTTGATCTCGACGGGAGGATCCTACGAGCAGTACTTC. This encodes CASSLISTGGSYEQYF.

V gene TRBV6-5 combines with J gene TRBJ2-7, with 8 bases matching TRBD1. Germline CDR1 reads MNHEY; CDR2 reads SVGAGI. The CDR3 has 14 residues. With 6 bases clipped from V and 3 bases from J, the junction kept 7 bases outside the gene matches. The CDR3 region is CASSPGTGIYEQYF. CDR3 bases: TGTGCCAGCAGCCCCGGGACAGGCATCTACGAGCAGTACTTC.

The V and J genes are TRBV5-4 and TRBJ1-1; D is unclear. The CDR3 runs to 14 residues. Per germline, CDR1 SGHNT and CDR2 YYREEE (reference sequence). Trimming shortened V by 0 bases and J by 2 bases, and 8 bases separated the two germline ends. CDR3: CASSLDLRNTEAFF. CDR3 coding DNA: TGTGCCAGCAGCTTGGACCTCAGAAACACTGAAGCTTTCTTT.

The chain uses TRBV6-5 and TRBJ2-3; 7 nucleotides agree with TRBD2. Unmatched junction bases numbered 14, after V lost 9 bases and J lost 8 bases. CDR3 length: 14 amino acids. Germline lookup yields CDR1 MNHEY and CDR2 SVGAGI. CDR3 nucleotide sequence: TGTGCCAGTACCCGGGGGGATACCGGTGGTACGCAGTATTTT. Translation: CASTRGDTGGTQYF.

This chain joins TRBV7-6 and TRBJ2-7; weak D call: TRBD1 (6 bases). V lost 3 bases, J lost 5 bases, and 17 bases lay in between. CDR1 and CDR2 from the germline V gene are SGHVS and FNYEAQ. There are 15 residues in the CDR3. As DNA, the CDR3 is TGTGCCAGCAGCTTTGGGGGCCCTCCTCCCCACGAGCAGTACTTC. Translated: CASSFGGPPPHEQYF.

The chain has TRBV18 and TRBJ1-6, with D possibly TRBD1 on 5 matching bases. The germline gives CDR1 KGHSH, CDR2 LQKENI. This CDR3 has 17 amino acids. V was clipped by 1 base and J by 7 bases, with 17 bases between them. The CDR3 DNA follows: TGTGCCAGCTCACCACGGGGCTCGACTCGTACAAATTCACCCCTCCACTTT. It translates to CASSPRGSTRTNSPLHF.

This clone appeared a single time. The chain joins TRBV6-5 to TRBJ1-2; D not resolved. Germline V gives CDR1 MNHEY, CDR2 SVGAGI. The CDR3 runs to 15 residues. Trimming cost V 5 bases and J 6 bases, with 19 bases left between them. The CDR3 nucleotides are TGTGCCAGCAGTCCCTTTGTGGGAGGGAACCATGGCTACACCTTC. It translates to CASSPFVGGNHGYTF.

This rearrangement joins TRBV3-1 (or the pseudogene TRBV3-2) to TRBJ2-1; D is uncertain. CDR3 length: 14 residues. V lost 1 base and J 1 base, leaving 5 bases between the germline ends. The germline gives CDR1 LGHDT, CDR2 YNNKEL (reference sequence). CDR3: CASSQVESYNEQFF. In DNA, the CDR3 is TGTGCCAGCAGCCAAGTCGAGTCCTACAATGAGCAGTTCTTC.